The rows below give T cell receptor beta chains drawn from one sample of a study of early T cells in non-severe SARS-CoV-2 infection. One entry per CDR3 protein results from TCRdb running MiXCR on the 5' RACE reads. The sample shows about 64,000 distinct CDR3 sequences, approximately 14% of them seen only once. Material: whole blood. The receptor source for this set is an adult who was a healthcare worker with PCR-confirmed SARS-CoV-2 infection or an uninfected control (not recorded which). Both conserved end residues are trimmed from each CDR3. A D gene is named only where the DNA matches it firmly.

cdr3_aa d_call v_call
ASSLRDWGDTQY - TRBV7-9
ASSPQRGGTDTQY TRBD2 TRBV7-9
ASSLGGTGRGNTIY TRBD1 TRBV7-2
ASSPGTSLPDTQY TRBD2 TRBV11-2
ASSKAGTGAYNEQF TRBD1 TRBV5-1
AISALGNEQF - TRBV10-3
ASSLTVNTEAF - TRBV5-1
SANSGGFSNEQF TRBD2 TRBV20-1
ASSFFVAGPDQPQH - TRBV5-6
ASRSFPGQGANEQF TRBD1 TRBV5-4
ASTGLLYTEAF - TRBV5-6
ASSSLPGELKTQY - TRBV27
ASSKFGRPYEQY - TRBV21-1
ASSPGQRSTNEKLF - TRBV18
ASSAWDRTTNEKLF TRBD1 TRBV25-1
ASSQGSIKY - TRBV9
ASNLDRGPLNTEAF TRBD1 TRBV28
ASTGTGRETQY TRBD1 TRBV6-1